The T cell receptor (beta chain) described here comes from a study of T cell repertoires in cytomegalovirus infection. This clonotype has only a few counts. Its matching antigen is unknown. Study-level points and caveats: It was HLA-C-restricted CMV-specific TCR beta clonotypes that dominated the response ex vivo.

TCRdb independently ran MiXCR on the reads; one entry per CDR3 protein. The sample gives tens of thousands of distinct CDR3 sequences, 40% to 50% of which show up once; approximately 95% is in the top ten. The CDR3 runs 15 residues. V was pared by 5 bases and J by 0 bases, with 5 bases of the junction left unmatched. Germline CDR1 is MNHNY and CDR2 is SVGAGI (reference sequence). Source: CD8+ T cells from cultured PBMCs, taken from culture after CMV antigen stimulation. The source is a human donor in good health (CMV status not recorded). Some clones in this sample may be carry-over from other donors' samples. This rearrangement joins TRBV6-6 to TRBJ2-3; 7 bases line up with TRBD1. The CDR3 is CASSDRAPSTDTQYF. In DNA, the CDR3 is TGTGCCAGCAGTGACAGGGCCCCCAGCACAGATACGCAGTATTTT.